The present T cell receptor (beta chain) was sequenced within a study of blood T cell repertoires in COVID-19. The germline CDR1 and CDR2 sequences are SGHTS and YDEGEE. Germline trimming cut 0 bases from V and 8 bases from J; bases unmatched to any gene: 5. The CDR3 loop spans 16 amino acids. Clones were sequenced by immunoSEQ multiplex PCR, and TCRdb holds only the in-frame ones, with some missing. In the table there are 80,000 to 100,000 clones, roughly 80% of which are singletons. The sequencing input was peripheral blood. The TCR was taken from a man in his fifties or sixties with acute or convalescent COVID-19. The V call is TRBV5-8, the J call TRBJ2-1; 13 nucleotides match TRBD2. CDR3 residues: CASSLGGLAGNYEQFF. In nucleotides, the CDR3 is TGTGCCAGCAGCTTGGGGGGACTAGCGGGAAATTATGAGCAGTTCTTC.